The 28 T cell receptor beta chains in this list originate from one sample, sequenced in a study of T cell responses to AZD1222 COVID-19 vaccine. Method: immunoSEQ multiplex PCR; TCRdb's copy keeps in-frame clones and lacks some. This sample has roughly 200,000 clones, with about 93% found just once. The source was peripheral blood, collected 28 days after the second dose of the MenACWY control vaccine. The receptors shown here come from an adult who received the MenACWY meningococcal vaccine as a control.

The chain uses TRBV6-2 or TRBV6-3 and TRBJ1-1; the D is unclear. CDR3 length: 15 residues. Deletions cut 0 bases from V and 3 bases from J, with 11 bases between. Germline loops: CDR1 MNHEY, CDR2 SVGEGT. CDR3 bases: TGTGCCAGCAGTTACTCGTCGGCAGGATACACTGAAGCTTTCTTT. Encoded protein: CASSYSSAGYTEAFF.

V and J are TRBV7-6 and TRBJ2-5; 9 positions match TRBD2. The CDR3 is made up of 15 amino acids. Germline trimming cut 2 bases from V and 5 bases from J; bases unmatched to any gene: 6. Germline V CDR1 and CDR2: SGHVS, FNYEAQ. This CDR3 is CASSLTISGGETQYF. The DNA of the CDR3 is TGTGCCAGCAGCTTAACGATTAGCGGGGGTGAGACCCAGTACTTC.

V is TRBV12-5 and J is TRBJ2-2, with a tentative D call TRBD2 (5 bases). Per the germline V gene, CDR1 is LGHNT and CDR2 is FRNRAP. Trimming took off 2 bases at V and 7 bases at J, with 8 bases between the two ends. The length of the CDR3 is 13 residues. The CDR3 region has the DNA TGTGCTAGTGGTTTGCTAGAGGGCGGGGAGCTGTTTTTT. It is translated as CASGLLEGGELFF.

This chain connects TRBV9 to TRBJ1-1; tentative D call: TRBD1 (5 bases). Trimming removed 4 bases from V and 4 bases from J, with 17 bases in between. The CDR3 is made up of 15 amino acids. Germline V gene data show CDR1 as SGDLS and CDR2 as YYNGEE. The CDR3 spells CASSPRQGVGTEAFF. The CDR3, as DNA: TGTGCCAGCAGCCCGAGACAAGGGGTTGGCACTGAAGCTTTCTTT.

The chain recombines TRBV3-1 (or the pseudogene TRBV3-2) with TRBJ2-7, with D perhaps being TRBD1 or TRBD2 (6 bases each). From germline, CDR1 is LGHDT and CDR2 YNNKEL (reference sequence). The V gene lost 8 bases and the J gene lost 3 bases, with 14 bases spanning the gap. CDR3 length equals 13 residues. The CDR3 loop is CASRGPPSYEQYF. In DNA form, the CDR3 reads TGTGCCAGCCGGGGGCCCCCAAGCTACGAGCAGTACTTC.

The rearrangement uses TRBV18 and TRBJ1-4; no reliable D call. The CDR3 covers 15 residues. Germline CDR1 is KGHSH and CDR2 is LQKENI. With 3 bases removed from V and 10 bases from J, the gap between germline ends came to 18 bases. CDR3 residues: CASSPRTGGIGKLFF. In DNA form, the CDR3 reads TGTGCCAGCTCACCTCGTACGGGAGGGATAGGAAAACTGTTTTTT.

V and J are TRBV4-2 and TRBJ2-5; 9 positions agree with TRBD1. Germline loops: CDR1 LGHNA, CDR2 YNFKEQ. The CDR3 loop spans 16 amino acids. Germline trimming cut 1 base from V and 5 bases from J; bases unmatched to any gene: 8. Here the CDR3 reads CASSQATGGERETQYF. The CDR3 region has the DNA TGTGCCAGCAGCCAAGCCACAGGGGGCGAGAGGGAGACCCAGTACTTC.

This chain connects TRBV7-2 to TRBJ1-1; no reliable D call. With 3 bases removed from V and 7 bases from J, the gap between germline ends came to 15 bases. The CDR3 spans 14 residues. From germline, CDR1 is SGHTA and CDR2 FQGNSA. CDR3 protein: CASSFLGFKGEAFF. The CDR3, as DNA: TGTGCCAGCAGCTTCTTAGGGTTTAAGGGTGAAGCTTTCTTT.

The count of this clone is one. The chain couples TRBV7-9 to TRBJ1-1; weak D call: TRBD1 (5 bases). V was shortened by 5 bases and J by 5 bases, with 21 bases between the two germline ends. The CDR3 sequence is 16 residues long. Germline loops: CDR1 SEHNR, CDR2 FQNEAQ (reference sequence). CDR3 amino acids: CASSATAGVGGTEAFF. The CDR3, as DNA: TGTGCCAGCAGCGCAACGGCGGGGGTCGGGGGGACTGAAGCTTTCTTT.

About this clone: This CDR3 is also generated by other DNA sequences in the sample. This chain connects TRBV7-9 to TRBJ2-1; D call uncertain. Trimming took 1 base from V and 8 from J, leaving 3 bases between them. CDR1 SEHNR and CDR2 FQNEAQ come from the germline V gene (reference sequence). The CDR3 covers 11 residues. The DNA of the CDR3 is TGTGCCAGCAGCTTAGGGGATGAGCAGTTCTTC. It is translated as CASSLGDEQFF.

The chain has TRBV30 and TRBJ1-5, with D unclear. This CDR3 is built from 13 residues. V was clipped by 2 bases and J by 3 bases, with 8 bases between them. CDR1 and CDR2 (germline): GTSNPN, SVGIG (reference sequence). In nucleotides, the CDR3 is TGTGCCTGGAGTAAAATATACAATCAGCCCCAGCATTTT. Translated, it gives CAWSKIYNQPQHF.

J is TRBJ1-1 and V is TRBV19, with D perhaps TRBD1 (5 bases). CDR1 is LNHDA, CDR2 SQIVND, per germline (reference sequence). This CDR3 comprises 14 residues. V was trimmed by 4 bases and J by 0 bases, leaving 9 bases between them. CDR3 DNA: TGTGCCAGTAGTAGGAGGGGTATGAACACTGAAGCTTTCTTT. This sequence encodes CASSRRGMNTEAFF.

Of note for this clone: The sample holds other DNA sequences that translate to the same CDR3. V usage is TRBV28 and J usage is TRBJ1-6; 8 bases align to TRBD1. CDR3 length equals 15 residues. Per the germline V gene, CDR1 is MDHEN and CDR2 is SYDVKM. Trimming at V came to 5 bases and at J to 10 bases, leaving 10 bases not matched to a gene. The CDR3 bases are TGTGCCAGCAGTCCCCCCGGACAGGGTGGCTCACCCCTCCACTTT. Encoded protein: CASSPPGQGGSPLHF.

CDR3: CASSLSRRYGYTF. As DNA, the CDR3 is TGTGCCAGCAGTTTATCGCGCCGCTATGGCTACACCTTC. The V call is TRBV28, the J call TRBJ1-2; D remains unclear. Germline assignment: CDR1 MDHEN and CDR2 SYDVKM. Trimming took off 1 base at V and 4 bases at J, with 7 bases between the two ends. The CDR3 loop spans 13 amino acids.

Details on this clone: Other DNA sequences within the sample encode an identical CDR3. CDR3 DNA: TGTGCCAGCAGGGGTGGCAATCAGCCCCAGCATTTT. Amino acids: CASRGGNQPQHF. The rearrangement uses TRBV28 and TRBJ1-5; no firm D call. CDR3 length: 12 residues. Trimming shortened V by 6 bases and J by 2 bases, and 5 bases separated the two germline ends. CDR1 is MDHEN, CDR2 SYDVKM, per germline.

This clone was seen a single time. This chain joins TRBV30 and TRBJ2-5; D is possibly TRBD1 or TRBD2 (5 bases each). The V gene lost 1 base and the J gene lost 7 bases, with 13 bases spanning the gap. Germline CDR1 is GTSNPN and CDR2 is SVGIG (reference sequence). This CDR3 is 13 amino acids long. The CDR3 nucleotides are TGTGCCTGGAGTGAACAGGAGGTTGGGACCCAGTACTTC. It encodes CAWSEQEVGTQYF.

The chain combines TRBV6-5 with TRBJ1-5; weak D call: TRBD1 (6 bases). Trimming shortened V by 6 bases and J by 4 bases, and 10 bases separated the two germline ends. The CDR3 totals 13 residues. The germline V gene encodes CDR1 MNHEY and CDR2 SVGAGI. The CDR3 spells CASRTGRNQPQHF. The CDR3, as DNA: TGTGCCAGCAGAACAGGGAGAAATCAGCCCCAGCATTTT.

The chain carries TRBV6-2 or TRBV6-3 and TRBJ2-5; the D gene could be TRBD1 or TRBD2 (6 bases each). Trimming shortened V by 6 bases and J by 5 bases, and 16 bases separated the two germline ends. Germline V CDR1 and CDR2: MNHEY, SVGEGT. This CDR3 has 14 amino acids. The CDR3 DNA follows: TGTGCCAGCAGCCCCAACGGGGGCTGGGAGACCCAGTACTTC. This sequence encodes CASSPNGGWETQYF.

The rearrangement uses TRBV20-1 and TRBJ1-1; D is perhaps TRBD1 (5 bases). CDR1 is DFQATT and CDR2 is SNEGSKA in the germline V gene (reference sequence). CDR3 size: 14 residues. V lost 3 bases to trimming and J lost 4 bases, with 15 bases between them. CDR3 sequence: CSASQGPAGTEAFF. In DNA form, the CDR3 reads TGCAGTGCTAGTCAGGGCCCAGCGGGCACTGAAGCTTTCTTT.

The chain carries TRBV19 and TRBJ2-3; possibly TRBD1 for D (6 bases). V dropped 11 bases and J dropped 0 bases, with 12 bases sitting between them. The CDR3 loop spans 13 amino acids. Germline assignment: CDR1 LNHDA and CDR2 SQIVND (reference sequence). The CDR3 loop reads CALGGRSTDTQYF. CDR3 coding DNA: TGTGCCCTTGGGGGCCGTAGCACAGATACGCAGTATTTT.

J is TRBJ1-2 and V is TRBV11-2; a possible D gene is TRBD1 (5 bases). Trimming took off 3 bases at V and 8 bases at J, with 19 bases between the two ends. Germline V gene lookup returns CDR1 SGHAT and CDR2 FQNNGV. There are 15 residues in the CDR3. The CDR3 spells CASSLTVPAPRGYTF. CDR3 in DNA: TGTGCCAGCAGCTTGACAGTTCCAGCCCCTCGGGGCTACACCTTC. Based on the CDR3 plus reference TRBV11-2 and TRBJ1-2, the full variable domain is EAGVAQSPRYKIIEKRQSVAFWCNPISGHATLYWYQQILGQGPKLLIQFQNNGVVDDSQLPKDRFSAERLKGVDSTLKIQPAKLEDSAVYLCASSLTVPAPRGYTFGSGTRLTVV.

This sequence joins TRBV10-1 and TRBJ1-4; 10 nucleotides align to TRBD1. CDR3 length equals 14 residues. Germline CDR1 and CDR2: WNHNN and SYGVQD (reference sequence). Germline trimming cut 4 bases from V and 8 bases from J; bases unmatched to any gene: 4. CDR3 region: CASSAGTGDEKLFF. DNA of the CDR3: TGCGCCAGCAGTGCCGGGACAGGGGACGAAAAACTGTTTTTT.

The chain recombines TRBV3-1 (or the pseudogene TRBV3-2) with TRBJ1-3; D gene uncertain. CDR3 length: 15 residues. Germline V gene lookup returns CDR1 LGHDT and CDR2 YNNKEL (reference sequence). Trimming cost V 4 bases and J 4 bases, with 14 bases left between them. The CDR3: CASSLGGLLGNTIYF. The CDR3 bases are TGTGCCAGCAGCCTCGGTGGGCTGCTAGGAAACACCATATATTTT.

The V and J genes are TRBV18 and TRBJ1-1; weak D call: TRBD1 (5 bases). CDR1 and CDR2 (germline): KGHSH, LQKENI. V lost 2 bases and J 3 bases, leaving 16 bases between the germline ends. The CDR3 is made up of 16 amino acids. CDR3 in DNA: TGTGCCAGCTCACCAATTTCCGGGGGGGTGGACACTGAAGCTTTCTTT. Translating it yields CASSPISGGVDTEAFF. The full variable domain, rest sourced from reference TRBV18 and TRBJ1-1, is NAGVMQNPRHLVRRRGQEARLRCSPMKGHSHVYWYRQLPEEGLKFMVYLQKENIIDESGMPKERFSAEFPKEGPSILRIQQVVRGDSAAYFCASSPISGGVDTEAFFGQGTRLTVV.

The V and J genes are TRBV28 and TRBJ1-5; D is undetermined. Trimming pared 3 bases from V and 0 bases from J, leaving 12 bases between. The CDR3 is made up of 16 amino acids. The germline V gene has CDR1 MDHEN and CDR2 SYDVKM. In DNA, the CDR3 is TGTGCCAGCAGTTTTTTGGCTGTTACTAGCAATCAGCCCCAGCATTTT. It codes for CASSFLAVTSNQPQHF.

V gene TRBV7-8 combines with J gene TRBJ2-5; weak D call: TRBD2 (6 bases). CDR1 is SGHVS and CDR2 is FQNEAQ in the germline V gene. Trimming took 1 base from V and 2 from J, leaving 11 bases between them. The CDR3 length is 15 residues. DNA of the CDR3: TGTGCCAGCAGCTTAGTCATCCGGGGGCAAGAGACCCAGTACTTC. As protein: CASSLVIRGQETQYF.

V and J are TRBV2 and TRBJ1-5; D is unresolved. The length of the CDR3 is 17 residues. V lost 3 bases, J lost 0 bases, and 15 bases lay in between. Per germline, CDR1 SNHLY and CDR2 FYNNEI. The CDR3 region is CASSDGLSSFSNQPQHF. The CDR3 nucleotides read TGTGCCAGCAGTGACGGTCTCTCGTCGTTTAGCAATCAGCCCCAGCATTTT. Based on the CDR3 plus reference TRBV2 and TRBJ1-5, the full variable domain is EPEVTQTPSHQVTQMGQEVILRCVPISNHLYFYWYRQILGQKVEFLVSFYNNEISEKSEIFDDQFSVERPDGSNFTLKIRSTKLEDSAMYFCASSDGLSSFSNQPQHFGDGTRLSIL.

This sequence joins TRBV7-2 and TRBJ1-1; TRBD1 matches 9 bases. This CDR3 comprises 15 residues. CDR1 is SGHTA, CDR2 FQGNSA, per germline. The ends lost 6 bases at V and 3 bases at J; junction bases unmatched: 8. The CDR3 is CASRYTTGGDTEAFF. The CDR3 DNA sequence: TGTGCCAGCAGATATACGACAGGGGGGGACACTGAAGCTTTCTTT.